This TCR beta chain was recovered during a study of cytomegalovirus exposure and HLA in healthy donors. Overall study findings and caveats: HLA restriction was apparent for most CMV-associated TCR beta chains in a later analysis. Rates of TCR association differed by HLA locus in a later analysis, with DRB1 highest and HLA-C lowest. One later analysis reportedly identified an Asian-associated ancestry cluster that showed fewer N-insertions than the approximately 700-donor mean.

The germline V gene encodes CDR1 SGHNT and CDR2 YYREEE (reference sequence). Trimming took off 1 base at V and 6 bases at J, with 10 bases between the two ends. The CDR3 is 13 amino acids. A single count supports this clone. The antigen is not known. 13 Jbeta primers and 60 Vbeta primers were used for the PCR. TCRdb keeps only in-frame clones here, not all; method: immunoSEQ multiplex PCR. The table has some 190,000 clones, 81% seen once. The origin of this receptor is a middle-aged man in good health and CMV-seropositive. The chain links TRBV5-4 to TRBJ1-2; tentatively, D is TRBD1 (5 bases). The sample comprised PBMCs. The CDR3 DNA reads TGTGCCAGCAGCTTGACAGGTGTCGATGGCTACACCTTC. This encodes CASSLTGVDGYTF.